This TCR beta chain was recovered during a study of shared clonotypes between healthy human individuals. At the deep level, the assay was run. As processed by the authors: Sequence data from immunoSEQ were junction-only and lacked quality scores; consequently, filtering differed. The data were produced by immunoSEQ multiplex PCR, yet TCRdb's version contains in-frame clones alone and is incomplete. From that table come the V and J calls and clone size; the DNA was used to work out D and trimming. The sample yields under 1,100,000 clones, about 75% seen once. This CDR3 has 13 amino acids. Losses at the gene ends were 6 bases for V and 3 bases for J; bases not matched to a gene: 5. CDR1 is SQVTM, CDR2 ANQGSEA, per germline. Points from the study as a whole: Non-shared clonotypes had lower generation probabilities than those shared by all four donors.

This clone showed up just once. As yet, its antigen is unknown. The chain couples TRBV29-1 to TRBJ2-1, with 7 bases lining up with TRBD1. Sequences were obtained from memory CD4+ T cells sorted from blood. Subset described: CD45RA-negative fraction. This TCR derives from a man between 18 and 35 years old in good health. The CDR3 here is CSVDRTGYNEQFF. The CDR3 coding sequence is TGCAGCGTGGACCGGACAGGCTACAATGAGCAGTTCTTC.